Following are 30 T cell receptor beta chains from one sample sequenced in a study of control samples from healthy donors and cancer patients (dated by TCRdb to the early 2020s). Library preparation used the immunoSEQ multiplex PCR assay. Sourced from immuneACCESS, this table was stored by TCRdb with only in-frame sequences that have V and J called. A share of the clones is absent; for the studies checked, an unresolved V gene accounts for under half, and the remainder has no known explanation. Here the sample has about 100,000 clones; around 88% occur a single time. The ten largest clones take up approximately 7.8% of the sample. The sample was blood. All receptors derive from a man in his thirties or forties in good health.

The rearrangement joins TRBV5-1 to TRBJ1-2; TRBD1 aligns across 11 bases. This CDR3 is built from 13 residues. Germline CDR1 reads SGHRS; CDR2 reads YFSETQ. Unmatched junction bases numbered 4, after V lost 5 bases and J lost 7 bases. CDR3 protein: CASSKDRGLGYTF. The DNA for the CDR3 is TGCGCCAGCAGTAAGGACAGGGGGCTTGGCTACACCTTC.

The V call is TRBV5-6, the J call TRBJ1-2, with D hard to call. There are 14 residues in the CDR3. Germline V lookup: CDR1 SGHDT, CDR2 YYEEEE. V was cut by 4 bases and J by 7 bases, with 17 bases left in between. The DNA for the CDR3 is TGTGCCAGCAGCCAAGTCCGGGAATTTCGTGGCTACACCTTC. Protein sequence: CASSQVREFRGYTF.

This clone turned up a few times. The V and J genes are TRBV3-1 (or the pseudogene TRBV3-2) and TRBJ1-6; D uncertain. Germline V lookup: CDR1 LGHDT, CDR2 YNNKEL (reference sequence). This CDR3 contains 17 residues. The V end was cut by 0 bases, the J end by 8 bases, with 17 bases between. The CDR3 sequence: CASSQERTGSKYSPLHF. CDR3 bases: TGTGCCAGCAGCCAAGAAAGGACGGGGTCGAAATATTCACCCCTCCACTTT.

The rearrangement links TRBV5-1 to TRBJ2-1; D remains ambiguous. CDR1 is SGHRS and CDR2 is YFSETQ in the germline V gene. This CDR3 is built from 14 residues. V lost 3 bases to trimming and J lost 8 bases, with 15 bases between them. Here the CDR3 reads CASSSSSGGYEQFF. The CDR3 nucleotides read TGCGCCAGCAGCTCCTCCAGTGGTGGGTATGAGCAGTTCTTC.

V gene TRBV7-9 combines with J gene TRBJ2-7; no clear D. Germline V gene sequence: CDR1 SEHNR, CDR2 FQNEAQ (reference sequence). This CDR3 comprises 13 residues. Trimming shortened V by 0 bases and J by 2 bases, and 5 bases separated the two germline ends. DNA for the CDR3: TGTGCCAGCAGCTTAGCAGGCCCCTACGAGCAGTACTTC. Its translation is CASSLAGPYEQYF.

The rearrangement links TRBV28 to TRBJ2-7; 12 bases agree with TRBD2. V dropped 4 bases and J dropped 2; count of bases not matched to a gene: 6. This CDR3 spans 16 amino acids. Per germline, CDR1 MDHEN and CDR2 SYDVKM. Here the CDR3 DNA reads TGTGCCAGCAGTTCCCGGACTAGCGGGAAGACCTACGAGCAGTACTTC. Translating gives CASSSRTSGKTYEQYF.

This clone has only one observation. V is TRBV3-1 (or the pseudogene TRBV3-2) and J is TRBJ1-1; no reliable D call. CDR1 is LGHDT and CDR2 is YNNKEL in the germline V gene (reference sequence). CDR3 size: 14 residues. Between the trimmed V and J ends, which lost 1 base and 2 bases, there was a span of 8 bases. The CDR3 nucleotides are TGTGCCAGCAGCCAAGCAGCCGGTAACACTGAAGCTTTCTTT. Translation gives CASSQAAGNTEAFF.

The chain combines TRBV5-6 with TRBJ2-2; TRBD2 is a possible D gene (7 bases). CDR3 size: 16 residues. The germline V gene has CDR1 SGHDT and CDR2 YYEEEE. Trimming left V 2 bases short and J 5 bases short, with 16 bases between. In DNA, the CDR3 is TGTGCCAGCAGCTTCCGGAGTGCGGGGGCGACCGGGGAGCTGTTTTTT. It specifies CASSFRSAGATGELFF.

J is TRBJ1-3 and V is TRBV7-2; D is undetermined. Deletions cut 5 bases from V and 4 bases from J, with 9 bases between. The CDR3 is made up of 13 amino acids. Looked up from germline, CDR1 is SGHTA and CDR2 is FQGNSA. CDR3 nucleotides: TGTGCCAGCAGCACTACAGAGGGAAACACCATATATTTT. It encodes CASSTTEGNTIYF.

This clone was counted a single time. This chain links TRBV3-1 (or the pseudogene TRBV3-2) with TRBJ1-2, with 10 nucleotides matching TRBD1. The length of the CDR3 is 14 residues. Germline lookup yields CDR1 LGHDT and CDR2 YNNKEL (reference sequence). The V gene end was trimmed by 5 bases and the J gene end by 8 bases; junction bases not matched to a gene: 8. In DNA, the CDR3 is TGTGCCAGCAGCAGAGGGACAGGGGCCAGCGGCTACACCTTC. It is translated as CASSRGTGASGYTF.

This chain joins TRBV28 and TRBJ2-1, with D hard to call. The CDR3 runs to 11 residues. With 1 base removed from V and 9 bases from J, the gap between germline ends came to 4 bases. Germline-derived CDR1 and CDR2 are MDHEN and SYDVKM. CDR3: CASSLYGEQFF. The CDR3 DNA reads TGTGCCAGCAGTTTATACGGTGAGCAGTTCTTC.

The V gene is TRBV3-1 (or the pseudogene TRBV3-2), the J gene TRBJ2-3; 11 nucleotides agree with TRBD2. Germline V gene data show CDR1 as LGHDT and CDR2 as YNNKEL (reference sequence). J was trimmed by 4 bases and V by 0 bases; bases with no gene match: 3. The CDR3 runs to 16 residues. In DNA, the CDR3 is TGTGCCAGCAGCCAAGACGTAGCGGGAGGGCCAGATACGCAGTATTTT. Amino acids: CASSQDVAGGPDTQYF.

This clone was detected only a few times. V and J are TRBV4-1 and TRBJ2-6; perhaps TRBD1 as D (6 bases). The CDR3 covers 16 residues. Germline values: CDR1 MGHRA, CDR2 YSYEKL. V was clipped by 0 bases and J by 2 bases, with 8 bases between them. CDR3 DNA: TGCGCCAGCAGCCAAGATGCAGGGGCTGGGGCCAACGTCCTGACTTTC. It specifies CASSQDAGAGANVLTF.

This clone appeared a single time. The chain is built from TRBV2 and TRBJ2-1, with D possibly being TRBD2 (5 bases). V dropped 6 bases and J dropped 8 bases, with 11 bases sitting between them. In germline, CDR1 is SNHLY, CDR2 FYNNEI. This CDR3 spans 12 amino acids. CDR3 loop: CASRETRDEQFF. CDR3 coding DNA: TGTGCCAGCAGAGAAACTAGAGATGAGCAGTTCTTC.

This chain joins TRBV30 and TRBJ1-3; D ambiguous. Trimming left V 0 bases short and J 0 bases short, with 6 bases between. From germline, CDR1 is GTSNPN and CDR2 SVGIG (reference sequence). The CDR3 consists of 14 residues. Written as DNA, the CDR3 is TGTGCCTGGAGTGTGCAGAGCTCTGGAAACACCATATATTTT. As protein: CAWSVQSSGNTIYF.

The V and J genes are TRBV19 and TRBJ2-3; no clear D. Germline CDR1 and CDR2: LNHDA and SQIVND (reference sequence). The CDR3 totals 13 residues. The ends were cut back, 3 bases at V and 0 bases at J, with 4 bases in the middle. The CDR3 loop reads CASSIWSTDTQYF. The DNA of the CDR3 is TGTGCCAGTAGTATCTGGAGCACAGATACGCAGTATTTT. The full variable domain, with the rest looked up from reference TRBV19 and TRBJ2-3, is DGGITQSPKYLFRKEGQNVTLSCEQNLNHDAMYWYRQDPGQGLRLIYYSQIVNDFQKGDIAEGYSVSREKKESFPLTVTSAQKNPTAFYLCASSIWSTDTQYFGPGTRLTVL.

A few counts support this clone. The CDR3 sequence: CSASGESTEAFF. CDR3 bases: TGCAGTGCTAGTGGGGAGAGCACTGAAGCTTTCTTT. V gene TRBV20-1 combines with J gene TRBJ1-1, with D uncertain. The CDR3 is 12 amino acids. Trimming took off 3 bases at V and 4 bases at J, with 9 bases between the two ends. From germline, CDR1 is DFQATT and CDR2 SNEGSKA (reference sequence).

This sequence joins TRBV2 and TRBJ2-1, with TRBD1 matching over 8 bases. This CDR3 contains 17 residues. Trimming took 3 bases from V and 4 from J; bases not matched to a gene: 11. Germline CDR1 reads SNHLY; CDR2 reads FYNNEI. CDR3 sequence (DNA): TGTGCCAGCAGTGACGCCACACAGGGGGTAACGTACAATGAGCAGTTCTTC. Its translation: CASSDATQGVTYNEQFF.

J is TRBJ2-3 and V is TRBV4-1; TRBD1 agrees at 7 bases. CDR3 size: 15 residues. Germline CDR1 is MGHRA and CDR2 is YSYEKL. Trimming took 2 bases from V and 4 from J; bases not matched to a gene: 6. CDR3 loop: CASSQRQGRADTQYF. As DNA, the CDR3 is TGCGCCAGCAGCCAAAGACAGGGACGTGCAGATACGCAGTATTTT.

This sequence joins TRBV5-1 and TRBJ1-2; D uncertain. Trimming took 4 bases from V and 5 from J, leaving 12 bases between them. Germline V gene lookup returns CDR1 SGHRS and CDR2 YFSETQ. The CDR3 is made up of 13 amino acids. Written as DNA, the CDR3 is TGCGCCAGCAGCCCCGACCCTGATTATGGCTACACCTTC. Translated: CASSPDPDYGYTF.

The chain links TRBV3-1 (or the pseudogene TRBV3-2) to TRBJ1-1, with TRBD1 matching 8 bases. This CDR3 contains 14 residues. V dropped 4 bases and J dropped 1; count of bases not matched to a gene: 2. CDR1 and CDR2 (germline): LGHDT, YNNKEL (reference sequence). As DNA, the CDR3 is TGTGCCAGCAGCCCCGGACAGGGGAACACTGAAGCTTTCTTT. This sequence encodes CASSPGQGNTEAFF.

V gene TRBV6-1 combines with J gene TRBJ2-5; possible D gene TRBD2, 5 bases. Trimming took 2 bases from V and 4 from J, leaving 14 bases between them. This CDR3 has 15 amino acids. Germline-derived CDR1 and CDR2 are MNHNS and SASEGT. This CDR3 reads CASSETLRGVETQYF. The CDR3 DNA reads TGTGCCAGCAGTGAAACTCTACGGGGAGTAGAGACCCAGTACTTC.

J is TRBJ2-5 and V is TRBV6-6; 8 bases fit TRBD1. V shed 5 bases, J shed 4 bases, and the junction held 9 bases outside the gene matches. Germline CDR1 reads MNHNY; CDR2 reads SVGAGI (reference sequence). The CDR3 extends over 15 amino acids. CDR3 region: CASSRSGGLVETQYF. CDR3 bases: TGTGCCAGCAGTCGATCAGGGGGCCTGGTAGAGACCCAGTACTTC.

V is TRBV28 and J is TRBJ1-1; D is possibly TRBD1 (5 bases). Germline loops: CDR1 MDHEN, CDR2 SYDVKM. The CDR3 sequence is 12 residues long. V lost 5 bases and J lost 5, with 9 bases in between. The CDR3 coding sequence is TGTGCCAGCAGTGAGGGGAGGACTGAAGCTTTCTTT. It yields the protein CASSEGRTEAFF.

This chain connects TRBV10-3 to TRBJ2-7; no clear D. Germline lookup yields CDR1 ENHRY and CDR2 SYGVKD. The CDR3 consists of 9 residues. The V end was cut by 11 bases, the J end by 2 bases, with 4 bases between. The CDR3 DNA reads TGTGCCCGGACCTACGAGCAGTACGTC. Translating it yields CARTYEQYV.

This chain links TRBV7-2 with TRBJ1-5, with D unclear. Germline loops: CDR1 SGHTA, CDR2 FQGNSA. The CDR3 extends over 16 amino acids. With 1 base removed from V and 5 bases from J, the gap between germline ends came to 15 bases. CDR3: CASSLGSGVRDQPQHF. The DNA for the CDR3 is TGTGCCAGCAGCTTAGGGTCAGGAGTGCGGGATCAGCCCCAGCATTTT.

CDR3 sequence (DNA): TGTGCCAGCAGTGATCGGGAAGCAAACTCTGGAAACACCATATATTTT. It specifies CASSDREANSGNTIYF. The J gene is TRBJ1-3, the V gene TRBV2, with unresolved D. The CDR3 totals 16 residues. V was clipped by 3 bases and J by 0 bases, with 12 bases between them. CDR1 and CDR2 (germline): SNHLY, FYNNEI.

The chain recombines TRBV9 with TRBJ1-2; no clear D gene. The CDR3 is made up of 15 amino acids. V was shortened by 5 bases and J by 6 bases, with 20 bases between the two germline ends. Germline V lookup: CDR1 SGDLS, CDR2 YYNGEE. The CDR3 protein is CASSFPLLGSDGYTF. In nucleotides, the CDR3 is TGTGCCAGCAGTTTCCCGTTATTGGGGTCGGATGGCTACACCTTC. The whole variable domain, filled in from reference TRBV9 and TRBJ1-2, reads DSGVTQTPKHLITATGQRVTLRCSPRSGDLSVYWYQQSLDQGLQFLIQYYNGEERAKGNILERFSAQQFPDLHSELNLSSLELGDSALYFCASSFPLLGSDGYTFGSGTRLTVV.

The gene calls are TRBV5-1 and TRBJ1-5; D remains unclear. There are 13 residues in the CDR3. Per the germline V gene, CDR1 is SGHRS and CDR2 is YFSETQ. Trimming took off 0 bases at V and 4 bases at J, with 5 bases between the two ends. CDR3 region: CASSLARNQPQHF. Here the CDR3 DNA reads TGCGCCAGCAGCTTGGCGAGGAATCAGCCCCAGCATTTT.

This clone came up many times. The V call is TRBV2, the J call TRBJ1-2, with D tentatively TRBD1 (6 bases). The V gene's germline CDR1 is SNHLY and CDR2 FYNNEI. This CDR3 is built from 13 residues. Trimming cost V 3 bases and J 4 bases, with 9 bases left between them. In DNA form, the CDR3 reads TGTGCCAGCAGTGACAGGGGTATCTATGGCTACACCTTC. It specifies CASSDRGIYGYTF.